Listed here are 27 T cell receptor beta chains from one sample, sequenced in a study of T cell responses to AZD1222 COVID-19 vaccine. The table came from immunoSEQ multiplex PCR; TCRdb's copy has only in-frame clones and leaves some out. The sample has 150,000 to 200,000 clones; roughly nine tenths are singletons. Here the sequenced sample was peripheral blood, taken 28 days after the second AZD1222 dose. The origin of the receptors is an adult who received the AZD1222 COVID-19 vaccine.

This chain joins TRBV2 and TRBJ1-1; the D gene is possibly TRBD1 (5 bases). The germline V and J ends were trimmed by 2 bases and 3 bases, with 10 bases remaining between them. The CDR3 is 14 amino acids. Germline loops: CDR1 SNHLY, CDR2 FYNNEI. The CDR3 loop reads CASSEPQGHTEAFF. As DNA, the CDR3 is TGTGCCAGCAGTGAACCCCAGGGTCACACTGAAGCTTTCTTT.

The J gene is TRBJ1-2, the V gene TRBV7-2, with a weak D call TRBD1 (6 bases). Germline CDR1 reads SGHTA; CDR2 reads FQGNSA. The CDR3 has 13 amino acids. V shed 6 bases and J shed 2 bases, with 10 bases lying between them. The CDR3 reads CASRRGGNYGYTF. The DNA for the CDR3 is TGTGCCAGCAGACGGGGGGGCAACTATGGCTACACCTTC.

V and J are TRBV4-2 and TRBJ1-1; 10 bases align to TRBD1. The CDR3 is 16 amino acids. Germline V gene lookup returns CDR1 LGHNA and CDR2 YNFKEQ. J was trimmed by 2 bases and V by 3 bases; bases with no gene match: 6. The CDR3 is CASSQGQGHSNTEAFF. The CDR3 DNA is TGTGCCAGCAGCCAGGGACAGGGGCACTCCAACACTGAAGCTTTCTTT.

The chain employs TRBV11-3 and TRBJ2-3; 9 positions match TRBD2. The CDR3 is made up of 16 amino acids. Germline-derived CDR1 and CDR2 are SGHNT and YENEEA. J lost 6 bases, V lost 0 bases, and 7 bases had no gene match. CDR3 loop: CASSLEFAGGLDTQYF. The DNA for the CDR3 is TGTGCCAGCAGCTTAGAGTTCGCGGGGGGGCTTGATACGCAGTATTTT.

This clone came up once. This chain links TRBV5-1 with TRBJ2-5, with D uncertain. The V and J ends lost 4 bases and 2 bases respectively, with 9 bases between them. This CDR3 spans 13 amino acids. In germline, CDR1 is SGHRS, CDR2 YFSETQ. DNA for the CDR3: TGCGCCAGCAGCAGGGATCAACAAGAGACCCAGTACTTC. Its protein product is CASSRDQQETQYF.

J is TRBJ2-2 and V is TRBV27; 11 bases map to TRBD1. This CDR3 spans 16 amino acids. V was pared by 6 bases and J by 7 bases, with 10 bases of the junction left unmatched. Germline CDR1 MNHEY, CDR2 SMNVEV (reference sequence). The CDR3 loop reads CASRILDRGRVGELFF. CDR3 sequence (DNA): TGTGCCAGCAGGATACTGGACAGGGGGCGGGTCGGGGAGCTGTTTTTT.

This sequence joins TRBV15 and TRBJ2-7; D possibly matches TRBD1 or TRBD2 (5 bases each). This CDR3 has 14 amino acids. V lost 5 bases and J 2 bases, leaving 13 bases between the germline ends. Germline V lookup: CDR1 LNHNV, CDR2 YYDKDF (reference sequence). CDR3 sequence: CATSGGQGPYEQYF. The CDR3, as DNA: TGTGCCACCAGCGGAGGACAAGGTCCCTACGAGCAGTACTTC.

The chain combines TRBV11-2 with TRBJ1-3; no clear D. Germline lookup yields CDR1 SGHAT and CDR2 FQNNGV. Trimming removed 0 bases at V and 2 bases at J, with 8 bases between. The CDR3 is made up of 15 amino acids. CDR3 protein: CASSLDPGTGNTIYF. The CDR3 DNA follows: TGTGCCAGCAGCTTAGATCCCGGGACTGGAAACACCATATATTTT.

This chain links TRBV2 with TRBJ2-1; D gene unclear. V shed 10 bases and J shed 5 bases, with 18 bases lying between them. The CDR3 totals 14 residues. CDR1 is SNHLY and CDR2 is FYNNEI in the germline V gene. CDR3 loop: CATSPLTRNNEQFF. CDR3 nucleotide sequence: TGTGCCACTTCACCCTTGACTCGAAACAATGAGCAGTTCTTC.

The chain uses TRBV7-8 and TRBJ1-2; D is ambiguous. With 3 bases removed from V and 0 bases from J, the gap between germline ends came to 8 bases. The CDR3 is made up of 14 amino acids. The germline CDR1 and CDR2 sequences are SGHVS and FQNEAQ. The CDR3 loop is CASSFQRSNYGYTF. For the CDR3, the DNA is TGTGCCAGCAGCTTCCAGCGATCTAACTATGGCTACACCTTC.

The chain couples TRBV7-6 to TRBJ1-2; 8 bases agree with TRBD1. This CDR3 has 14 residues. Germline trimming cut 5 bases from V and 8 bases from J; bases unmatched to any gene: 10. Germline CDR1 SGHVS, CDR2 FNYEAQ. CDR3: CASSVGQGGGGYTF. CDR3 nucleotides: TGTGCCAGCAGCGTAGGACAGGGCGGCGGAGGCTACACCTTC.

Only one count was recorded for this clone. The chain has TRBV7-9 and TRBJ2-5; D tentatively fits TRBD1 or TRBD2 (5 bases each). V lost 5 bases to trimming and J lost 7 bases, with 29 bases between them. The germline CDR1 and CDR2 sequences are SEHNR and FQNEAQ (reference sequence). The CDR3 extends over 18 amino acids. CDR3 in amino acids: CASSNGLDTRARRRTQYF. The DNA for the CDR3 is TGTGCCAGCAGCAATGGGTTGGACACGAGGGCACGGAGGAGGACCCAGTACTTC.

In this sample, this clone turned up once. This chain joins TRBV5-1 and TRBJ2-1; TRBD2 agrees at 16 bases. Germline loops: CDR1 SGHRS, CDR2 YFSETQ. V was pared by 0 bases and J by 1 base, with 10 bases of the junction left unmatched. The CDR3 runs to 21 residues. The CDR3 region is CASSLVRGLAGGDISYNEQFF. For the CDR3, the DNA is TGCGCCAGCAGCTTGGTCAGGGGACTAGCGGGAGGGGATATTTCCTACAATGAGCAGTTCTTC.

Written as DNA, the CDR3 is TGCGCCAGCAGCTTGGTGGGAGGAGTCAAGAATCAGCCCCAGCATTTT. This sequence encodes CASSLVGGVKNQPQHF. J is TRBJ1-5 and V is TRBV5-1, with D hard to call. Per germline, CDR1 SGHRS and CDR2 YFSETQ. This CDR3 contains 16 residues. Trimming took 0 bases from V and 4 from J, leaving 14 bases between them.

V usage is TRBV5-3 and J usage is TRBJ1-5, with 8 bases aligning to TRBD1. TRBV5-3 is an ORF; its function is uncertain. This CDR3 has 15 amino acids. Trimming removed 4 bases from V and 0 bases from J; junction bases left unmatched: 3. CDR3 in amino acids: CARSPGTGSNQPQHF. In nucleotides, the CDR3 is TGTGCCAGAAGCCCAGGGACAGGTAGCAATCAGCCCCAGCATTTT.

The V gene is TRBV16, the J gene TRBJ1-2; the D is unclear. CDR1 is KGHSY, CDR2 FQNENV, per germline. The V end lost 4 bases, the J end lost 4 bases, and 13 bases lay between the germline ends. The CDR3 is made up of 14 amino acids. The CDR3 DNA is TGTGCCAGCAGCCCCCCGTCTGCTGCCTATGGCTACACCTTC. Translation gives CASSPPSAAYGYTF.

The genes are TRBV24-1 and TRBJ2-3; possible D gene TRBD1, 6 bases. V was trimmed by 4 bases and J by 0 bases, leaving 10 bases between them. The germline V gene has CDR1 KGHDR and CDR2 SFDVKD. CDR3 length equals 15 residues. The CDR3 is CATSDRTASTDTQYF. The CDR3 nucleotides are TGTGCCACCAGTGACCGGACAGCTAGCACAGATACGCAGTATTTT.

This chain's CDR3 is CASSSGQGRPMNTEAFF. CDR3 in DNA: TGTGCCAGCAGCTCCGGACAGGGTAGACCGATGAACACTGAAGCTTTCTTT. The chain combines TRBV11-2 with TRBJ1-1; 8 bases agree with TRBD1. CDR3 length: 17 amino acids. The ends lost 4 bases at V and 0 bases at J; junction bases unmatched: 10. Germline V gene data show CDR1 as SGHAT and CDR2 as FQNNGV.

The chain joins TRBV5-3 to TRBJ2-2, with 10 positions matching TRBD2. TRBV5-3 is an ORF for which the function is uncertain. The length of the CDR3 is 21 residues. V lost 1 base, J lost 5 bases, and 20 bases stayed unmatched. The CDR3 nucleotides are TGTGCCAGAAGCTTGAAATCCCAGCGGGGGGGCCTGGGCGTGTGGACCGGGGAGCTGTTTTTT. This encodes CARSLKSQRGGLGVWTGELFF.

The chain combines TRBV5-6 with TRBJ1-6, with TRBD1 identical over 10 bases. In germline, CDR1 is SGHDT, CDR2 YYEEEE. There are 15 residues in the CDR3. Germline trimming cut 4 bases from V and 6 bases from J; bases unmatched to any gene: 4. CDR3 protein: CASSDRDRGNSPLHF. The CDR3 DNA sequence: TGTGCCAGCAGCGACCGGGACAGGGGTAATTCACCCCTCCACTTT.

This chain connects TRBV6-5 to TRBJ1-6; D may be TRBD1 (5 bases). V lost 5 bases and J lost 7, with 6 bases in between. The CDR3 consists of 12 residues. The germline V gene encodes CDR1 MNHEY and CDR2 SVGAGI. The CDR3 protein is CASSPGNSPLHF. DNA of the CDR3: TGTGCCAGCAGTCCAGGGAATTCACCCCTCCACTTT.

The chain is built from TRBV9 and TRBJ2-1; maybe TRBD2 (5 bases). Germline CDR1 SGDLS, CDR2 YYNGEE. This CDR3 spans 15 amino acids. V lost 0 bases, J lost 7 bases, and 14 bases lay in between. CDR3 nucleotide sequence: TGTGCCAGCAGCGTAGACGTGACTAAGGGTAATGAGCAGTTCTTC. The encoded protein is CASSVDVTKGNEQFF.

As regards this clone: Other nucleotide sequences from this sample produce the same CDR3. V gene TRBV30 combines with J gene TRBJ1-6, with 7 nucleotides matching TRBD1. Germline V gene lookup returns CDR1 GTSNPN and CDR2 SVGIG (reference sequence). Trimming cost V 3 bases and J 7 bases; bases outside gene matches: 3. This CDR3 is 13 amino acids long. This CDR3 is CAWSGTANSPLHF. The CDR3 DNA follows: TGTGCCTGGAGCGGGACAGCAAATTCACCCCTCCACTTT.

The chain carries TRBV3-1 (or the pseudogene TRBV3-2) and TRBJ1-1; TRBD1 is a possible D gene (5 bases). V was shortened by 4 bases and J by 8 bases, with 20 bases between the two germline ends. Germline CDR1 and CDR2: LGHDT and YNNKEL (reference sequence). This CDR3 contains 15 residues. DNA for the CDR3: TGTGCCAGCAGCCGGGCTGGCAATGGACAAATCGAAGCTTTCTTT. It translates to CASSRAGNGQIEAFF.

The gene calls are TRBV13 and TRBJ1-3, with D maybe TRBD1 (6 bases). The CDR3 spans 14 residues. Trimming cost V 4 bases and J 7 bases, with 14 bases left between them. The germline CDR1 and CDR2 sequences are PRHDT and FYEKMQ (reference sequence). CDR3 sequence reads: CASSYGRGGNTIYF. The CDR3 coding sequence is TGTGCCAGCAGCTATGGTAGGGGGGGGAACACCATATATTTT.

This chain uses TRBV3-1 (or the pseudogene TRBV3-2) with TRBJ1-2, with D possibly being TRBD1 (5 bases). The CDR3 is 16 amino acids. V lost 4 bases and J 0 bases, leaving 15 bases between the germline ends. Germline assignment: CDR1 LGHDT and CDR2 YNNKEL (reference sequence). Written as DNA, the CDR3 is TGTGCCAGCAGCCCCAACCCAGGGAGGGCTAACTATGGCTACACCTTC. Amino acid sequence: CASSPNPGRANYGYTF.

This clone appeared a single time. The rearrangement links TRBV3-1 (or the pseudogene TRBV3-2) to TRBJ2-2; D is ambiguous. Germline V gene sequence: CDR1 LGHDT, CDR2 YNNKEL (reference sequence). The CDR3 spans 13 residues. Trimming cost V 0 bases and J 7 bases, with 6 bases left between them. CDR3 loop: CASSQDYVGELFF. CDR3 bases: TGTGCCAGCAGCCAAGACTATGTCGGGGAGCTGTTTTTT.